These 7 T cell receptor beta chains originate from one sample sequenced in a study of T cell repertoires in cytomegalovirus infection. TCRdb fed the reads into MiXCR, producing one record per CDR3 protein. The repertoire holds some 110,000 distinct CDR3 sequences, around a tenth seen once, with roughly 31% in the top ten. Which antigens these TCRs recognize remains unknown. Input material: PBMCs, sequenced either directly or after in vitro stimulation (not recorded which). The receptors derive from a human donor in good health (CMV status not recorded). Some clones in this sample may be carry-over from other donors' samples.

This clonotype was seen at least ten times. V is TRBV6-5 and J is TRBJ2-5; D may be TRBD2 (6 bases). The length of the CDR3 is 15 residues. V lost 6 bases and J 1 base, leaving 15 bases between the germline ends. Per the germline V gene, CDR1 is MNHEY and CDR2 is SVGAGI. The CDR3 DNA sequence: TGTGCCAGCAGGCAAGTTGGGAGGTCCCAAGAGACCCAGTACTTC. It yields the protein CASRQVGRSQETQYF.

Many counts were recorded for this clonotype. V and J are TRBV7-9 and TRBJ2-5; a weak D match, TRBD2 (5 bases). Trimming cost V 1 base and J 5 bases, with 8 bases left between them. The CDR3 covers 13 residues. CDR1 and CDR2 (germline): SEHNR, FQNEAQ (reference sequence). This CDR3 reads CASSLGGLETQYF. Here the CDR3 DNA reads TGTGCCAGCAGCTTAGGAGGGCTGGAGACCCAGTACTTC. The variable domain in full, completed from reference TRBV7-9 and TRBJ2-5, reads DTGVSQNPRHKITKRGQNVTFRCDPISEHNRLYWYRQTLGQGPEFLTYFQNEAQLEKSRLLSDRFSAERPKGSFSTLEIQRTEQGDSAMYLCASSLGGLETQYFGPGTRLLVL.

This clonotype was counted between two and nine times. The V gene is TRBV2, the J gene TRBJ1-2; 7 bases match TRBD1. V shed 7 bases and J 2 bases; nucleotides not matched to a gene: 7. Looked up from germline, CDR1 is SNHLY and CDR2 is FYNNEI. The CDR3 extends over 14 amino acids. The DNA of the CDR3 is TGTGCCAGCAAAGGGGACAGTGAGAACTATGGCTACACCTTC. It specifies CASKGDSENYGYTF.

This clonotype was counted many times. The rearrangement links TRBV7-2 to TRBJ1-2, with D uncertain. V lost 5 bases and J 8 bases, leaving 18 bases between the germline ends. The CDR3 spans 14 residues. From germline, CDR1 is SGHTA and CDR2 FQGNSA. Here the CDR3 reads CASSPDQRSPGYTF. In DNA form, the CDR3 reads TGTGCCAGCAGCCCCGATCAGCGGAGTCCAGGCTACACCTTC.

The rearrangement links TRBV7-9 to TRBJ2-3; D is possibly TRBD2 (5 bases). The CDR3 runs 17 residues. Trimming left V 4 bases short and J 0 bases short, with 17 bases between. CDR1 SEHNR and CDR2 FQNEAQ come from the germline V gene (reference sequence). CDR3 DNA: TGTGCCAGCAGCTCTAGCCCGACTGGAACTAGCACAGATACGCAGTATTTT. Translation: CASSSSPTGTSTDTQYF.

This clonotype was counted between two and nine times. The chain recombines TRBV10-3 with TRBJ2-7; 9 bases fit TRBD1. Germline CDR1 and CDR2: ENHRY and SYGVKD. The CDR3 spans 15 residues. The ends lost 3 bases at V and 4 bases at J; junction bases unmatched: 7. The CDR3 DNA sequence: TGTGCCATCAGTGATTTGGACAGGGGTTCGTACGAGCAGTACTTC. Translating it yields CAISDLDRGSYEQYF.

This clonotype was seen only a few times. The V call is TRBV6-1, the J call TRBJ2-5, with D maybe TRBD2 (6 bases). Germline V gene lookup returns CDR1 MNHNS and CDR2 SASEGT. This CDR3 has 14 residues. Trimming shortened V by 7 bases and J by 4 bases, and 16 bases separated the two germline ends. As DNA, the CDR3 is TGTGCCAGCACGGGGCAGGGAGGACGAGAGACCCAGTACTTC. It specifies CASTGQGGRETQYF.